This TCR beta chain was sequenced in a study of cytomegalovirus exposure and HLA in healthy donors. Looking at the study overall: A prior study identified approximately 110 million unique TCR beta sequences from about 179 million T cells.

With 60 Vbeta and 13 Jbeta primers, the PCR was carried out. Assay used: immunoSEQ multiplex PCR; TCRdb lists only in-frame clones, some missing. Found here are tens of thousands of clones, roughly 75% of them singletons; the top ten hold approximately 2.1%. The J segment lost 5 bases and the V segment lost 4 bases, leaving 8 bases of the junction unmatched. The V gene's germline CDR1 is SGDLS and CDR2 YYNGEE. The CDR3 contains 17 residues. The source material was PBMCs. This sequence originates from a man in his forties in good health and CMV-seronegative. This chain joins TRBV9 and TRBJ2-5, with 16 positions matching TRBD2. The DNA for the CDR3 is TGTGCCAGCAGCCTTGGGACTAGCGGGAGGGCCGGGGAGACCCAGTACTTC. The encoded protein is CASSLGTSGRAGETQYF. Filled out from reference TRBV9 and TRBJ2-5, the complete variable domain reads DSGVTQTPKHLITATGQRVTLRCSPRSGDLSVYWYQQSLDQGLQFLIQYYNGEERAKGNILERFSAQQFPDLHSELNLSSLELGDSALYFCASSLGTSGRAGETQYFGPGTRLLVL.